The clone carrying this T cell receptor beta chain was picked up many times. The antigen is unknown. Built from TCR beta cDNA, the libraries had unique molecular identifiers in them. From about 1 to 10 million T cells, 550,000 or so cDNA molecules were obtained. TCRdb passed the PCR reads through MiXCR, listing each CDR3 protein once. This table has roughly 700,000 distinct CDR3 sequences, roughly 30% appearing once. The sample is drawn from a study of post-analysis software for immune sequencing data. Study context: Several disease courses (relapsing-remitting, secondary progressive and progressive-relapsing) of multiple sclerosis were included. Study observations and caveats: Among multiple sclerosis patients, normalized Chao1 diversity was significantly below that of controls. Patients had higher frequencies than controls of five or six TRBV segments, including TRBV5-6, TRBV5-1 and TRBV20-1. Strong co-clustering by F measure was seen for same-batch samples.

Trimming left V 1 base short and J 7 bases short, with 8 bases between. CDR3 length: 13 amino acids. The germline V gene has CDR1 LGHDT and CDR2 YNNKEL (reference sequence). The TCR was taken from a girl aged 5 to 17 with multiple sclerosis. The sequencing sample was made of blood. This chain connects TRBV3-1 to TRBJ1-5; the D is unclear. The CDR3 region is CASSQGVSQPQHF. The CDR3 bases are TGTGCCAGCAGCCAAGGGGTTTCGCAGCCCCAGCATTTT.